The 5 T cell receptor beta chains listed next were all sequenced from one sample in a study of blood T cell repertoires in COVID-19. TCRdb keeps only in-frame clones here, not all; method: immunoSEQ multiplex PCR. The data hold roughly 100,000 clones, with 84% observed a single time. The sequenced material came from peripheral blood. These receptors were taken from a man aged 60 to 75 with acute or convalescent COVID-19.

This clone was counted many times. A junction boundary mismatches the germline segment, possibly from a read error. CDR3 nucleotide sequence: TGCGCCAGCAGCTTGAGTGTATCCGACAGGGGGAAGAGTTTT. Its protein is CASSLSVSDRGKSF. The chain employs TRBV5-1 and TRBJ1-3; 9 nucleotides agree with TRBD1. The germline V gene encodes CDR1 SGHRS and CDR2 YFSETQ. This CDR3 is 14 amino acids long.

This clone was found a few times. The chain employs TRBV15 and TRBJ2-5; 8 positions match TRBD1. Trimming took 2 bases from V and 4 from J; bases not matched to a gene: 9. The CDR3 contains 16 residues. CDR1 is LNHNV, CDR2 YYDKDF, per germline (reference sequence). The DNA for the CDR3 is TGTGCCACCAGCAGAAATGACAGGGGAGGAGGAGAGACCCAGTACTTC. This encodes CATSRNDRGGGETQYF.

The V call is TRBV19, the J call TRBJ1-2; TRBD1 is a possible D gene (5 bases). This CDR3 comprises 11 residues. Germline values: CDR1 LNHDA, CDR2 SQIVND (reference sequence). V was cut by 11 bases and J by 4 bases, with 11 bases left in between. The chain's CDR3 is CASYGGYGYTF. The DNA for the CDR3 is TGTGCCTCATACGGGGGCTATGGCTACACCTTC.

This clone was detected once. V is TRBV6-1 and J is TRBJ2-1; maybe TRBD1 (5 bases). The CDR3 sequence is 14 residues long. V was cut by 3 bases and J by 9 bases, with 15 bases left in between. Germline assignment: CDR1 MNHNS and CDR2 SASEGT. For the CDR3, the DNA is TGTGCCAGCAGTGAGGCGGCAGGGTGGGGTGAGCAGTTCTTC. Its translation is CASSEAAGWGEQFF.

This chain links TRBV6-5 with TRBJ1-1; the D gene is possibly TRBD1 (6 bases). This CDR3 contains 14 residues. CDR1 and CDR2 from the germline V gene are MNHEY and SVGAGI. V was shortened by 8 bases and J by 0 bases, with 13 bases between the two germline ends. The CDR3: CASRGAGLNTEAFF. Written as DNA, the CDR3 is TGTGCCAGCCGGGGGGCAGGACTGAACACTGAAGCTTTCTTT.